This T cell receptor beta chain was documented in a study of cytomegalovirus exposure and HLA in healthy donors. The CDR3 runs 13 residues. The germline CDR1 and CDR2 sequences are SGHAT and FQNNGV. V lost 3 bases and J 7 bases, leaving 12 bases between the germline ends. The primer mix had 60 Vbeta and 13 Jbeta primers. Measured with immunoSEQ multiplex PCR; TCRdb has only the in-frame clones, and not every one. The repertoire holds 150,000 or so clones, about four fifths seen once, with roughly 4.9% in the top ten. Sequencing was done on a sample of PBMCs. The chain recombines TRBV11-2 with TRBJ1-2; D is unresolved. This TCR came from a woman aged 18-30 years in good health and CMV-seropositive. The CDR3 region has the DNA TGTGCCAGCAGCTTTGACGGCTCGGGTGGCTACACCTTC. Its translation: CASSFDGSGGYTF.